These 15 T cell receptor beta chains came from one sample sequenced in a study of blood T cells in healthy people across ages. Primers used in a second PCR of about 7 to 12 cycles were a sample-barcoded 5' primer and a J-beta primer mix. TCRdb redid the calling of the 5' RACE reads with MiXCR, one entry per CDR3 protein. This table holds about 640,000 distinct CDR3 sequences, roughly two fifths found once. Sequencing input: blood. The receptors were gathered from a man of 80 years or more in good health.

This clonotype was counted only a few times. The chain links TRBV28 to TRBJ1-2; 12 bases line up with TRBD1. The CDR3 consists of 14 residues. Germline CDR1 MDHEN, CDR2 SYDVKM. J gave up 7 bases and V 6 bases, and 6 bases lay outside the gene matches. CDR3 region: CASRPGQGARGYTF. The CDR3 DNA reads as TGTGCCAGCAGACCGGGACAGGGGGCGCGTGGCTACACCTTC.

The DNA of the CDR3 is TGTGCCAGCACCGAAAGGTGGGGCCCTGTTACGGAGCAGTTCTTC. This encodes CASTERWGPVTEQFF. The rearrangement uses TRBV6-2 or TRBV6-3 and TRBJ2-1; maybe TRBD1 (5 bases). This CDR3 contains 15 residues. Germline V gives CDR1 MNHEY, CDR2 SVGEGT. V lost 7 bases and J lost 10, with 23 bases in between.

This clonotype was seen a few times. The CDR3 nucleotides are TGCAGTGCTAGGGCCGGGGCTGGCGAGCAGTACTTC. Translating it yields CSARAGAGEQYF. The chain combines TRBV20-1 with TRBJ2-7, with D possibly called TRBD1 or TRBD2 (5 bases each). The CDR3 extends over 12 amino acids. Germline-derived CDR1 and CDR2 are DFQATT and SNEGSKA (reference sequence). The V end was cut by 3 bases, the J end by 6 bases, with 12 bases between.

The chain employs TRBV27 and TRBJ2-4, with TRBD1 identical over 12 bases. Germline CDR1 is MNHEY and CDR2 is SMNVEV (reference sequence). With 4 bases clipped from V and 13 bases from J, the junction kept 11 bases outside the gene matches. This CDR3 region has 15 residues. CDR3: CASSSPGQGAREQYF. The CDR3 bases are TGTGCCAGCAGTTCTCCGGGACAGGGGGCTCGGGAGCAGTACTTC.

This clonotype has only a few counts. The V and J genes are TRBV6-6 and TRBJ2-7; D remains ambiguous. TRBJ2-5 matches the DNA end more closely, so the J call is doubtful. Germline CDR1 is MNHNY and CDR2 is SVGAGI (reference sequence). This CDR3 is built from 15 residues. The CDR3 coding sequence is TGTGCCAGCAGTTACGAAGGACGGAGAGCCGGGACCCAGTACTTC. Translation: CASSYEGRRAGTQYF.

As regards this clonotype: One end of the junction varies from germline; a read error may be responsible. CDR3 residues: CAGSLVPGLTSTGANVLTF. CDR3 bases: TGTGCCGGCAGCTTAGTTCCGGGACTGACCTCAACTGGGGCCAACGTCCTGACTTTC. The rearrangement links TRBV7-2 to TRBJ2-6; a weak D match, TRBD2 (6 bases). Looked up from germline, CDR1 is SGHTA and CDR2 is FQGNSA. CDR3 size: 19 residues.

This clonotype was found a few times. This may be a read error: a much more frequent sequence differs by one nucleotide. The chain joins TRBV10-3 to TRBJ2-3; tentative D call: TRBD2 (6 bases). The germline V gene encodes CDR1 ENHRY and CDR2 SYGVKD. V was shortened by 10 bases and J by 1 base, with 15 bases between the two germline ends. The CDR3 sequence is 14 residues long. The CDR3 loop reads CATPSSGGTDTQYF. The CDR3 region has the DNA TGTGCCACTCCCAGCTCGGGGGGCACAGATACGCAGTATTTT.

A remark on this clonotype: Germline and junction disagree at one end, which may indicate a read error. CDR3 sequence: CASSHGLAGGYNGQFF. The DNA of the CDR3 is TGCGCCAGCAGCCACGGACTAGCGGGGGGGTACAATGGGCAGTTCTTC. The J gene is TRBJ2-1, the V gene TRBV4-3; 15 bases align to TRBD2. This CDR3 has 16 amino acids. Germline V gene lookup returns CDR1 LGHNA and CDR2 YSLEER.

The rearrangement joins TRBV5-5 to TRBJ2-5; 10 positions agree with TRBD2. Germline assignment: CDR1 SGHKS and CDR2 YYEKEE (reference sequence). Losses at the gene ends were 0 bases for V and 1 base for J; bases not matched to a gene: 3. The CDR3 is 16 amino acids. CDR3 in DNA: TGTGCCAGCAGCTTGGCGGCTAGCGGGGGCCAAGAGACCCAGTACTTC. Protein sequence: CASSLAASGGQETQYF.

The table lists this clonotype with a few counts. The chain carries TRBV6-1 and TRBJ1-2; no firm D call. Germline loops: CDR1 MNHNS, CDR2 SASEGT. V was shortened by 7 bases and J by 6 bases, with 9 bases between the two germline ends. The CDR3 totals 11 residues. The CDR3 spells CASTRNHGYTF. CDR3 in DNA: TGTGCCAGCACACGGAACCATGGCTACACCTTC.

The gene calls are TRBV20-1 and TRBJ2-1; D gene uncertain. This CDR3 contains 10 residues. The ends were cut back, 3 bases at V and 10 bases at J, with 7 bases in the middle. CDR1 and CDR2 (germline): DFQATT, SNEGSKA (reference sequence). DNA of the CDR3: TGCAGTGCTAGCGTTCTGGAGCAGTTCTTC. It is translated as CSASVLEQFF.

This clonotype was detected a few times. The J gene is TRBJ2-7, the V gene TRBV4-3; 7 nucleotides align to TRBD2. After removal of 0 bases from V and 7 bases from J, the junction contained 12 bases not matched to a gene. The CDR3 spans 16 residues. Germline V gene lookup returns CDR1 LGHNA and CDR2 YSLEER. The DNA of the CDR3 is TGCGCCAGCAGCCAAGATCCAGCGGGGTCAGGGAATGAGCAGTACTTC. Its translation: CASSQDPAGSGNEQYF.

The chain couples TRBV28 to TRBJ2-1, with D possibly TRBD2 on 6 matching bases. Germline V gene sequence: CDR1 MDHEN, CDR2 SYDVKM. Trimming pared 6 bases from V and 6 bases from J, leaving 24 bases between. The CDR3 consists of 17 residues. For the CDR3, the DNA is TGTGCCAGCAGAGACCAAGCGGGCCCGGTTGCTTTCAATGAGCAGTTCTTC. The encoded protein is CASRDQAGPVAFNEQFF. Full variable domain (remainder filled in from reference TRBV28 and TRBJ2-1): DVKVTQSSRYLVKRTGEKVFLECVQDMDHENMFWYRQDPGLGLRLIYFSYDVKMKEKGDIPEGYSVSREKKERFSLILESASTNQTSMYLCASRDQAGPVAFNEQFFGPGTRLTVL.

This chain connects TRBV14 to TRBJ2-4; maybe TRBD1 (6 bases). TRBJ2-7 explains the end of the DNA better; the J call may be wrong. The CDR3 loop spans 15 amino acids. Per the germline V gene, CDR1 is SGHDN and CDR2 is FVKESK. The CDR3 spells CASSPQQGTGDEQYF. For the CDR3, the DNA is TGTGCCAGCAGCCCTCAACAGGGTACGGGCGACGAGCAGTACTTC.

The chain combines TRBV6-2 or TRBV6-3 with TRBJ1-2, with 7 bases fitting TRBD1. The trim removed 5 bases at V and 4 bases at J, leaving 7 bases unmatched. The CDR3 consists of 14 residues. Germline assignment: CDR1 MNHEY and CDR2 SVGEGT. The CDR3 is CASSTGTAPYGYTF. The DNA for the CDR3 is TGTGCCAGCAGTACCGGGACAGCACCCTATGGCTACACCTTC.